This TCR beta chain is from a study of T-cell memory formation after mild COVID-19. Study-wide background: The study found TCR clusters largely donor specific.

Study-level findings and limits: Confirmation was lacking for SARS-CoV-2 specificity of second-wave clones that peaked on day 37. Clones shrinking from day 15 to 85 showed even CD4/CD8 mixes; later expanders tilted CD4+.

Germline V CDR1 and CDR2: SNHLY, FYNNEI. Between the trimmed V and J ends, which lost 5 bases and 5 bases, there was a span of 12 bases. The CDR3 has 13 residues. TCRdb analysed the 5' RACE reads with MiXCR anew, one entry per CDR3 protein. The sample records about 320,000 distinct CDR3 sequences, approximately 15% being singletons. To note about this clonotype: The antigen is not known.

This TCR came from a man between 18 and 29 years old who had mild COVID-19 (a few samples of this study predate the infection). Cell type and time point are not known. The V call is TRBV2, the J call TRBJ2-5; perhaps D is TRBD1 or TRBD2 (5 bases each). Sequenced sample: PBMCs or a T cell subset sorted from them (not recorded which). CDR3 nucleotide sequence: TGTGCCAGCAGTTTAGGGGACGCGGAGACCCAGTACTTC. It specifies CASSLGDAETQYF.